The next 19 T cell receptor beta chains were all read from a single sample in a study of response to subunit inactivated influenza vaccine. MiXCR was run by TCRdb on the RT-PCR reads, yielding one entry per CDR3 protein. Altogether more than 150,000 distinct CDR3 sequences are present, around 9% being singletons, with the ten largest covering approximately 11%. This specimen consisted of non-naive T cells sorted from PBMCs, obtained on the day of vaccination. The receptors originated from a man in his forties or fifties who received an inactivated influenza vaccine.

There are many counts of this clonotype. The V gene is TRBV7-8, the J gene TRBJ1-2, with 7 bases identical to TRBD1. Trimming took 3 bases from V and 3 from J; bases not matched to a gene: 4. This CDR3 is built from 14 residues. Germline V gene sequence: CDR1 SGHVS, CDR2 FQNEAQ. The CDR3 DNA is TGTGCCAGCAGCTTCCGGGACAGATACTATGGCTACACCTTC. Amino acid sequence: CASSFRDRYYGYTF.

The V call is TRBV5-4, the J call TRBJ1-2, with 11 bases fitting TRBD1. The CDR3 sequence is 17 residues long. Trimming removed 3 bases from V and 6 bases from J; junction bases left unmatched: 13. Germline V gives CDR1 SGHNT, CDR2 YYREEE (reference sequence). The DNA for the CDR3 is TGTGCCAGCAGCTCCGACCTTTTGCGGACAGGGGGCAATGGCTACACCTTC. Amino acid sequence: CASSSDLLRTGGNGYTF.

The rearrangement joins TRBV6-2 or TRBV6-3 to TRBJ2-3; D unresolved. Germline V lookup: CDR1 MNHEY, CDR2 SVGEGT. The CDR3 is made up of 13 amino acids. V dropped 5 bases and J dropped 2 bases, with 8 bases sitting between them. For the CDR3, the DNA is TGTGCCAGCAGTCGACCGTACACAGATACGCAGTATTTT. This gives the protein CASSRPYTDTQYF.

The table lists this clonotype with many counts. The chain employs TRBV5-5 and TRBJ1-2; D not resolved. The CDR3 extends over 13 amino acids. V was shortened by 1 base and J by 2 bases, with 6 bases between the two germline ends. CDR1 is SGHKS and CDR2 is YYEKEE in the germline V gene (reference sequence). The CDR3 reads CASSLLINYGYTF. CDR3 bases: TGTGCCAGCAGCTTGCTTATAAACTATGGCTACACCTTC.

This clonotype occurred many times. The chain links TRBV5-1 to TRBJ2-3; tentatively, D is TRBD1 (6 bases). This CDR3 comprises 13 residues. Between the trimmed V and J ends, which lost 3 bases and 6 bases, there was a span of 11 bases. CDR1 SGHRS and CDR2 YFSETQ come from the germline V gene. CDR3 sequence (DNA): TGCGCCAGCAGCTACTTAAGGGGGGATACGCAGTATTTT. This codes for CASSYLRGDTQYF.

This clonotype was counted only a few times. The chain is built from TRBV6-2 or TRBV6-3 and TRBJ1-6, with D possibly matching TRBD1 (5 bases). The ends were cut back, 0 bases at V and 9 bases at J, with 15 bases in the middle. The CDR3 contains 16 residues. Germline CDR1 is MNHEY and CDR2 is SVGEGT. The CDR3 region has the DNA TGTGCCAGCAGTTACTCGAATCCGGCCGGGGGTTCACCCCTCCACTTT. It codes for CASSYSNPAGGSPLHF.

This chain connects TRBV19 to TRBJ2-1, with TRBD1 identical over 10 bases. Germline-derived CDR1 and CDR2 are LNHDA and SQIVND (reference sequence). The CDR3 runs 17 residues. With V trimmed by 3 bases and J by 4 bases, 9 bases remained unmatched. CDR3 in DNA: TGTGCCAGTAGTATTATTGGGGACAGGGGAGATTACAATGAGCAGTTCTTC. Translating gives CASSIIGDRGDYNEQFF. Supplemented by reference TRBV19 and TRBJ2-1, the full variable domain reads DGGITQSPKYLFRKEGQNVTLSCEQNLNHDAMYWYRQDPGQGLRLIYYSQIVNDFQKGDIAEGYSVSREKKESFPLTVTSAQKNPTAFYLCASSIIGDRGDYNEQFFGPGTRLTVL.

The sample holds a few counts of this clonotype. The CDR3 DNA is TGTGCCAGCAGCCGGGGCGCGACTGTTACTAATGAAAAACTGTTTTTT. Its protein product is CASSRGATVTNEKLFF. The chain combines TRBV9 with TRBJ1-4; a weak D match, TRBD1 (5 bases). Germline CDR1 reads SGDLS; CDR2 reads YYNGEE. V was trimmed by 4 bases and J by 2 bases, leaving 15 bases between them. The CDR3 sequence is 16 residues long.

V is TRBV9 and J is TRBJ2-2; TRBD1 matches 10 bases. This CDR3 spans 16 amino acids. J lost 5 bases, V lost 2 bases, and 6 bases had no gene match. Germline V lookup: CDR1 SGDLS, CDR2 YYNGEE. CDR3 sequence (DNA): TGTGCCAGCAGCGTGGGGGGGACAGGGGTGACCGGGGAGCTGTTTTTT. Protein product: CASSVGGTGVTGELFF.

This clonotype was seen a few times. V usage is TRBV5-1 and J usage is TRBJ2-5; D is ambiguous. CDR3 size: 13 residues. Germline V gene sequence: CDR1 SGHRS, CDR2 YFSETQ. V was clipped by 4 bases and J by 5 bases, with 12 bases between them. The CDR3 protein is CASSQSLRETQYF. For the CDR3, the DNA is TGCGCCAGCAGCCAAAGCCTCAGGGAGACCCAGTACTTC. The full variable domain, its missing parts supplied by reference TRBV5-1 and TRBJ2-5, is KAGVTQTPRYLIKTRGQQVTLSCSPISGHRSVSWYQQTPGQGLQFLFEYFSETQRNKGNFPGRFSGRQFSNSRSEMNVSTLELGDSALYLCASSQSLRETQYFGPGTRLLVL.

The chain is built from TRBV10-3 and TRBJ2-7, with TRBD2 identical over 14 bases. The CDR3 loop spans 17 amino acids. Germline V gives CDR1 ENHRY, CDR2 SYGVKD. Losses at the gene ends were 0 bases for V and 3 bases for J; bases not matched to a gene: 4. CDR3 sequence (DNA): TGTGCCATCAGTGAGTCGTGGGGACTAGCGGGGGACTACGAGCAGTACTTC. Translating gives CAISESWGLAGDYEQYF.

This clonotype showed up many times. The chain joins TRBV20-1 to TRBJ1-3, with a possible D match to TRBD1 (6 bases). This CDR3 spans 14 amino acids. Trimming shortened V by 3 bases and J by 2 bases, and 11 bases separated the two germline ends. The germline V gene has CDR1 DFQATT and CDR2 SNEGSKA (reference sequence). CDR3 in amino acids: CSASQGSPGNTIYF. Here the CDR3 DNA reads TGCAGTGCTAGCCAGGGGAGCCCTGGAAACACCATATATTTT.

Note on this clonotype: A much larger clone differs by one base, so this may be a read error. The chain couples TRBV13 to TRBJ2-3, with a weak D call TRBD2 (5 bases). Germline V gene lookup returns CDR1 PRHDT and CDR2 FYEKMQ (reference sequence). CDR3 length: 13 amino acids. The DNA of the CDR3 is TGTGCCAGCAGCCCCCCAGCGGCTGATACGCTGTATTTT. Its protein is CASSPPAADTLYF.

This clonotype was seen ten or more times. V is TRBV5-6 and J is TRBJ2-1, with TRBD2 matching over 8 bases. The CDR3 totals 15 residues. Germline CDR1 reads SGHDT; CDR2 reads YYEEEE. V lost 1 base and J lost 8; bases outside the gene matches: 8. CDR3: CASSLRTSQLYEQFF. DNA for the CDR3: TGTGCCAGCAGCTTGCGGACTAGCCAACTATATGAGCAGTTCTTC.

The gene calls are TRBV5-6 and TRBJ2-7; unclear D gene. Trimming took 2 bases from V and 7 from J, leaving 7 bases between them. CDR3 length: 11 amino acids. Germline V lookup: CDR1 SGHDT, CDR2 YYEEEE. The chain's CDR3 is CASSFLGEQYF. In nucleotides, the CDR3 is TGTGCCAGCAGCTTTTTAGGTGAGCAGTACTTC.

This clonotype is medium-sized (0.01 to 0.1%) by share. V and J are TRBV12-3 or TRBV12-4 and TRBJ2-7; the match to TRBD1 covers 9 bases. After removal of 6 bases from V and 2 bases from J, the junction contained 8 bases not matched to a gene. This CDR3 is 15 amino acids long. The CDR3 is CASRAAGTGTYEQYF. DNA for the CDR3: TGTGCCAGCAGGGCCGCCGGGACAGGGACCTACGAGCAGTACTTC.

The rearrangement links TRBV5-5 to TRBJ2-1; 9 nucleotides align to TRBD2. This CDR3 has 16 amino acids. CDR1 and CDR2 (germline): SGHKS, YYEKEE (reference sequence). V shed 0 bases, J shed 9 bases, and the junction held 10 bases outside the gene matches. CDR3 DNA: TGTGCCAGCAGCTTGGCGGCTAGCGGGATGGTTCCTGAGCAGTTCTTC. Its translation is CASSLAASGMVPEQFF.

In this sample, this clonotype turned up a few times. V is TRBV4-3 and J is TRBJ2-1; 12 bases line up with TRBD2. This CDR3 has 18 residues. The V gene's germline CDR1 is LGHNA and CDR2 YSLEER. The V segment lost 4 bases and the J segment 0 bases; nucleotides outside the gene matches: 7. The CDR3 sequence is CASSLRTSGAPSYNEQFF. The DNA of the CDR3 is TGCGCCAGCAGCCTTAGGACTAGCGGGGCTCCCTCCTACAATGAGCAGTTCTTC.

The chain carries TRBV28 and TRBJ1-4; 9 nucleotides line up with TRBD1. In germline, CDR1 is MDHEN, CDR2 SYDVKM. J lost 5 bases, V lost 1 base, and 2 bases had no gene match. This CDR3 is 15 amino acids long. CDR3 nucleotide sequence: TGTGCCAGCAGTTTATCCGGACAGGGGAATGAAAAACTGTTTTTT. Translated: CASSLSGQGNEKLFF.